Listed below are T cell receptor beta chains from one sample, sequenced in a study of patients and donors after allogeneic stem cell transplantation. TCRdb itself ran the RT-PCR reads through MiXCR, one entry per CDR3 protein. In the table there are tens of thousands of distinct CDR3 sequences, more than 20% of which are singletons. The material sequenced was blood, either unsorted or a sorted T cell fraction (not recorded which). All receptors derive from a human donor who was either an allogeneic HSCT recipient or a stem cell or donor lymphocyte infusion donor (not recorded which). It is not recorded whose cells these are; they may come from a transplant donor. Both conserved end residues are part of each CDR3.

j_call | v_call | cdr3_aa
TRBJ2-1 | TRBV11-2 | CASRTIGLAENEQFF
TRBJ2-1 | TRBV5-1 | CASSVKLAGVTYNEQFF
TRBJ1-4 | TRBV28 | CASRPGQLATNEKLFF
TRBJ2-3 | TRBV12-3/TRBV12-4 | CASSLAGVSTDTQYF
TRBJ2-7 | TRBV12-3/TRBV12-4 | CASSASGGFYEQYF
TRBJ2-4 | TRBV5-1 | CASSFLGGLAKNIQYF
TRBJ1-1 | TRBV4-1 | CASSQDEEMNTEAFF
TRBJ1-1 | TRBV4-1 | CASSQVLTKRRNTEAFF
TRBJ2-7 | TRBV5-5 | CASSFQAGRREQYF
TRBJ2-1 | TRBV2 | CASSDLVPKDEQFF
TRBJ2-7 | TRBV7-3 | CASSPQGGEQYF
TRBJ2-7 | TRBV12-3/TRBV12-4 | CASSSRLWGEQYF
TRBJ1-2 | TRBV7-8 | CASSSTGISSYGYTF
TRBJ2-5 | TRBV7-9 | CASSPGTLRQETQYF
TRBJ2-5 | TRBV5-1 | CASRDRGWETQYF
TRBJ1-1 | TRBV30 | CASSDNLNTEAFF
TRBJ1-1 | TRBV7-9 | CASSLQENTEAFF
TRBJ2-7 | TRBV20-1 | CSACDTLSYEQYF